These 18 T cell receptor beta chains were sequenced from one sample in a study of blood T cell repertoires in COVID-19. Here immunoSEQ multiplex PCR was the method, and the copy in TCRdb shows in-frame clones only, minus some. The profile shows nearly 200,000 clones, roughly 80% of them singletons. Sequencing was performed on PBMCs or T cells enriched from blood (not recorded which). Source of these receptors: a man in his forties or fifties who had recovered from COVID-19.

V gene TRBV6-1 combines with J gene TRBJ1-1, with 8 bases aligning to TRBD1. The CDR3 loop spans 14 amino acids. The germline V gene encodes CDR1 MNHNS and CDR2 SASEGT. V shed 3 bases, J shed 3 bases, and the junction held 3 bases outside the gene matches. The CDR3 reads CASSDRGPYTEAFF. The DNA of the CDR3 is TGTGCCAGCAGTGACAGGGGGCCGTACACTGAAGCTTTCTTT.

The chain couples TRBV10-2 to TRBJ2-7; 8 positions match TRBD1. Germline values: CDR1 WSHSY, CDR2 SAAADI. The CDR3 consists of 13 residues. Germline trimming cut 5 bases from V and 3 bases from J; bases unmatched to any gene: 3. This CDR3 is CASSYGQGYEQYF. In DNA form, the CDR3 reads TGCGCCAGCAGTTACGGACAGGGCTACGAGCAGTACTTC.

CDR3 in amino acids: CASSQDRGLTNQPQHF. The DNA of the CDR3 is TGCGCCAGCAGCCAGGATCGGGGTTTGACAAATCAGCCCCAGCATTTT. The V gene is TRBV4-1, the J gene TRBJ1-5, with D hard to call. The CDR3 covers 16 residues. Trimming removed 3 bases at V and 4 bases at J, with 16 bases between. Germline CDR1 and CDR2: MGHRA and YSYEKL.

This chain links TRBV6-6 with TRBJ1-3; D call uncertain. With 5 bases removed from V and 0 bases from J, the gap between germline ends came to 17 bases. The CDR3 is 17 amino acids. Germline loops: CDR1 MNHNY, CDR2 SVGAGI (reference sequence). The CDR3 loop is CASSLIGQTSSGNTIYF. CDR3 sequence (DNA): TGTGCCAGCAGTCTAATTGGGCAGACAAGCTCTGGAAACACCATATATTTT.

This chain joins TRBV4-3 and TRBJ1-1; D gene uncertain. Trimming took 1 base from V and 4 from J, leaving 10 bases between them. Per germline, CDR1 LGHNA and CDR2 YSLEER. This CDR3 contains 14 residues. This chain's CDR3 is CASSQGPRSTEAFF. The CDR3 DNA follows: TGCGCCAGCAGCCAAGGGCCCCGAAGCACTGAAGCTTTCTTT.

The V and J genes are TRBV30 and TRBJ1-5; no clear D. V was shortened by 3 bases and J by 6 bases, with 18 bases between the two germline ends. Germline CDR1 GTSNPN, CDR2 SVGIG (reference sequence). This CDR3 contains 15 residues. The CDR3 region is CAWSSAGSKGQPQHF. The DNA for the CDR3 is TGTGCCTGGAGCTCGGCGGGGTCCAAAGGTCAGCCCCAGCATTTT.

The CDR3 here is CASSIGQGRSPLHF. CDR3 DNA: TGCGCCAGCAGCATAGGACAGGGTCGTTCACCCCTCCACTTT. V is TRBV5-1 and J is TRBJ1-6, with 8 bases identical to TRBD1. The ends lost 4 bases at V and 9 bases at J; junction bases unmatched: 6. The CDR3 is 14 amino acids. Looked up from germline, CDR1 is SGHRS and CDR2 is YFSETQ.

This clone was seen a single time. The CDR3 loop is CASSSTATNEKLFF. CDR3 coding DNA: TGTGCCAGCAGTTCGACAGCAACTAATGAAAAACTGTTTTTT. This rearrangement joins TRBV6-5 to TRBJ1-4, with TRBD1 as a possible D gene (5 bases). Per germline, CDR1 MNHEY and CDR2 SVGAGI. This CDR3 comprises 14 residues. Trimming cost V 4 bases and J 0 bases, with 6 bases left between them.

The chain joins TRBV11-1 to TRBJ2-7, with 7 positions matching TRBD1. CDR3 size: 14 residues. With 4 bases clipped from V and 3 bases from J, the junction kept 6 bases outside the gene matches. Germline-derived CDR1 and CDR2 are SGHAT and FQDESV (reference sequence). Written as DNA, the CDR3 is TGTGCCAGCAGCTATAGGGGACAGTACTACGAGCAGTACTTC. Its translation is CASSYRGQYYEQYF.

The J gene is TRBJ2-1, the V gene TRBV5-1; no reliable D call. CDR3 size: 17 residues. V was cut by 1 base and J by 0 bases, with 14 bases left in between. Per the germline V gene, CDR1 is SGHRS and CDR2 is YFSETQ. CDR3 nucleotide sequence: TGCGCCAGCAGCTTGATCGTTACGGCTAGCTCCTACAATGAGCAGTTCTTC. Protein sequence: CASSLIVTASSYNEQFF.

This clone was picked up a small number of times. V gene TRBV5-1 combines with J gene TRBJ1-1; D possibly corresponds to TRBD1 (5 bases). Deletions cut 3 bases from V and 1 base from J, with 10 bases between. CDR1 SGHRS and CDR2 YFSETQ come from the germline V gene. The CDR3 totals 14 residues. As DNA, the CDR3 is TGCGCCAGCAGCTCCTTGGGGCGGAACACTGAAGCTTTCTTT. Translating gives CASSSLGRNTEAFF.

J is TRBJ2-3 and V is TRBV28, with 16 bases lining up with TRBD2. Germline CDR1 is MDHEN and CDR2 is SYDVKM. The CDR3 length is 18 residues. The chain's CDR3 is CAIRAGLAGGISTDTQYF. For the CDR3, the DNA is TGTGCGATCAGGGCGGGACTAGCGGGGGGGATTAGCACAGATACGCAGTATTTT.

Only a few counts were recorded for this clone. CDR3 nucleotides: TGTGCCAGCAGCGGCAGGGGGTATGAAAACACCATATATTTT. This encodes CASSGRGYENTIYF. The rearrangement links TRBV28 to TRBJ1-3; TRBD1 aligns across 7 bases. Germline CDR1 and CDR2: MDHEN and SYDVKM. V shed 6 bases, J shed 6 bases, and the junction held 8 bases outside the gene matches. The CDR3 is 14 residues long.

J is TRBJ2-1 and V is TRBV19; TRBD1 aligns across 8 bases. The germline V gene encodes CDR1 LNHDA and CDR2 SQIVND (reference sequence). CDR3 length: 13 amino acids. After removal of 10 bases from V and 0 bases from J, the junction contained 2 bases not matched to a gene. CDR3: CATGTGSYNEQFF. CDR3 DNA: TGTGCCACCGGGACAGGCTCCTACAATGAGCAGTTCTTC.

This clone has a single count. The chain recombines TRBV19 with TRBJ2-7; 7 bases fit TRBD1. Germline CDR1 reads LNHDA; CDR2 reads SQIVND (reference sequence). The V and J ends lost 3 bases and 2 bases, in that order; junction bases with no gene match: 4. This CDR3 contains 14 residues. CDR3 in DNA: TGTGCCAGTAGTATTTGGCAGGGGGCCTACGAGCAGTACTTC. Its protein is CASSIWQGAYEQYF.

This clone was seen a single time. CDR3 residues: CASSTPGTGVYEQYF. Here the CDR3 DNA reads TGCGCCAGCAGCACCCCCGGGACAGGGGTCTACGAGCAGTACTTC. The chain joins TRBV5-1 to TRBJ2-7; 10 bases fit TRBD1. The CDR3 is 15 amino acids. The V segment lost 4 bases and the J segment 3 bases; nucleotides outside the gene matches: 7. Germline V gives CDR1 SGHRS, CDR2 YFSETQ.

This chain joins TRBV6-1 and TRBJ1-1; D unresolved. The germline V and J ends were trimmed by 3 bases and 0 bases, with 5 bases remaining between them. The CDR3 totals 13 residues. Per germline, CDR1 MNHNS and CDR2 SASEGT. This CDR3 reads CASSDPVNTEAFF. The DNA for the CDR3 is TGTGCCAGCAGTGACCCGGTGAACACTGAAGCTTTCTTT.

V and J are TRBV2 and TRBJ1-1; D not certain. CDR3 length: 14 residues. V lost 7 bases, J lost 1 base, and 13 bases lay in between. Germline loops: CDR1 SNHLY, CDR2 FYNNEI. The CDR3 DNA follows: TGTGCCAGCAACTCCCCGCACAGGAACACTGAAGCTTTCTTT. Translating gives CASNSPHRNTEAFF.